One and the same sample provided the 2 T cell receptor beta chains below, sequenced in a study of T-cell reconstitution after alpha-beta-depleted transplantation in children. During its preparation, the TCRbeta library received unique molecular identifiers. TCRdb reprocessed the PCR reads via MiXCR and lists one record per CDR3 protein. The data show almost 250,000 distinct CDR3 sequences, with more than 20% seen just once and roughly 2.5% held by the top ten. This specimen consisted of PBMCs, obtained before TCRalphabeta/CD19-depleted stem cell transplant. These receptors all come from a girl aged 2-10 years with Fanconi anemia, due to receive a stem cell transplant.

This clonotype appeared many times. This rearrangement joins TRBV20-1 to TRBJ2-7; unclear D gene. The CDR3 has 12 amino acids. Germline V gene data show CDR1 as DFQATT and CDR2 as SNEGSKA (reference sequence). V was shortened by 3 bases and J by 3 bases, with 9 bases between the two germline ends. CDR3 bases: TGCAGTGCTAGTCATGGGGACTACGAGCAGTACTTC. Translating it yields CSASHGDYEQYF.

This clonotype was detected a few times. The chain carries TRBV5-6 and TRBJ2-7; 8 bases line up with TRBD2. The CDR3 extends over 12 amino acids. CDR1 is SGHDT, CDR2 YYEEEE, per germline. V dropped 2 bases and J dropped 6; count of bases not matched to a gene: 1. The CDR3 bases are TGTGCCAGCAGCTTTAGCGGGGTCGAGCAGTACTTC. This sequence encodes CASSFSGVEQYF. Filled out from reference TRBV5-6 and TRBJ2-7, the complete variable domain reads DAGVTQSPTHLIKTRGQQVTLRCSPKSGHDTVSWYQQALGQGPQFIFQYYEEEERQRGNFPDRFSGHQFPNYSSELNVNALLLGDSALYLCASSFSGVEQYFGPGTRLTVT.